This passage covers 14 T cell receptor beta chains from one sample sequenced in a study of T cell responses to AZD1222 COVID-19 vaccine. The assay was immunoSEQ multiplex PCR, and TCRdb's table has in-frame clones only and misses some. Among nearly 110,000 clones listed, 92% were seen once. Sequencing was performed on peripheral blood, taken 28 days after the second AZD1222 dose. These TCRs come from an adult who received the AZD1222 COVID-19 vaccine.

The chain links TRBV7-6 to TRBJ2-7; 10 nucleotides agree with TRBD1. V shed 1 base, J shed 3 bases, and the junction held 15 bases outside the gene matches. Germline CDR1 is SGHVS and CDR2 is FNYEAQ. CDR3 length: 19 residues. CDR3 in amino acids: CASSLVPPQRGQGFYEQYF. Here the CDR3 DNA reads TGTGCCAGCAGCTTAGTCCCCCCCCAGAGGGGACAGGGGTTCTACGAGCAGTACTTC.

This chain links TRBV6-1 with TRBJ2-5; 12 positions agree with TRBD1. V trimming: 7 bases; J trimming: 6 bases; junction bases outside the gene matches: 6. Germline V gene data show CDR1 as MNHNS and CDR2 as SASEGT. The length of the CDR3 is 14 residues. This CDR3 reads CASTSGQGAKTQYF. Here the CDR3 DNA reads TGTGCCAGCACCTCGGGACAGGGGGCAAAGACCCAGTACTTC.

In this sample, this clone turned up once. The rearrangement uses TRBV7-8 and TRBJ1-1; 7 positions match TRBD1. Germline lookup yields CDR1 SGHVS and CDR2 FQNEAQ. Losses at the gene ends were 0 bases for V and 0 bases for J; bases not matched to a gene: 1. The CDR3 loop spans 15 amino acids. This chain's CDR3 is CASSLATGMNTEAFF. DNA for the CDR3: TGTGCCAGCAGCTTAGCGACAGGGATGAACACTGAAGCTTTCTTT.

The V gene is TRBV3-1 (or the pseudogene TRBV3-2), the J gene TRBJ2-6, with 7 bases lining up with TRBD2. The germline V gene encodes CDR1 LGHDT and CDR2 YNNKEL (reference sequence). CDR3 length: 16 amino acids. J gave up 0 bases and V 4 bases, and 3 bases lay outside the gene matches. CDR3 residues: CASSRSGISGANVLTF. DNA of the CDR3: TGTGCCAGCAGCCGAAGCGGGATCTCTGGGGCCAACGTCCTGACTTTC.

V is TRBV5-6 and J is TRBJ2-7; the match to TRBD2 covers 8 bases. V dropped 1 base and J dropped 5; count of bases not matched to a gene: 8. In germline, CDR1 is SGHDT, CDR2 YYEEEE. This CDR3 comprises 15 residues. The DNA of the CDR3 is TGTGCCAGCAGCTTGTTGGCGGGGGGCACACACGAGCAGTACTTC. This gives the protein CASSLLAGGTHEQYF.

The genes are TRBV6-2 or TRBV6-3 and TRBJ1-2; D ambiguous. This CDR3 spans 13 amino acids. CDR1 and CDR2 from the germline V gene are MNHEY and SVGEGT. Trimming removed 4 bases at V and 4 bases at J, with 10 bases between. In DNA, the CDR3 is TGTGCCAGCAGTTTACGGGCCCTCTATGGCTACACCTTC. It specifies CASSLRALYGYTF.

J is TRBJ2-2 and V is TRBV7-2; TRBD2 matches 9 bases. This CDR3 region has 16 residues. The V gene end was trimmed by 4 bases and the J gene end by 0 bases; junction bases not matched to a gene: 3. Germline V CDR1 and CDR2: SGHTA, FQGNSA. Here the CDR3 DNA reads TGTGCCAGCAGCTACAGGACTAGCGCGAACACCGGGGAGCTGTTTTTT. It codes for CASSYRTSANTGELFF.

The rearrangement uses TRBV27 and TRBJ1-1, with unresolved D. The V gene lost 2 bases and the J gene lost 2 bases, with 12 bases spanning the gap. There are 15 residues in the CDR3. Germline CDR1 is MNHEY and CDR2 is SMNVEV (reference sequence). The CDR3: CASSLNSGFNTEAFF. The DNA for the CDR3 is TGTGCCAGCAGTTTAAATTCGGGTTTCAACACTGAAGCTTTCTTT.

The chain's CDR3 is CASSIRPMGVYNEQFF. CDR3 DNA sequence: TGTGCCAGTAGTATCCGTCCCATGGGAGTTTACAATGAGCAGTTCTTC. The V call is TRBV19, the J call TRBJ2-1; maybe TRBD2 (5 bases). Germline V gives CDR1 LNHDA, CDR2 SQIVND (reference sequence). The germline V and J ends were trimmed by 3 bases and 4 bases, with 16 bases remaining between them. The CDR3 runs 16 residues. The variable domain in full, with the rest retrieved from reference TRBV19 and TRBJ2-1, is DGGITQSPKYLFRKEGQNVTLSCEQNLNHDAMYWYRQDPGQGLRLIYYSQIVNDFQKGDIAEGYSVSREKKESFPLTVTSAQKNPTAFYLCASSIRPMGVYNEQFFGPGTRLTVL.

This clone was detected only once. This chain links TRBV10-1 with TRBJ1-4, with D perhaps matching TRBD1 (6 bases). In germline, CDR1 is WNHNN, CDR2 SYGVQD (reference sequence). This CDR3 spans 13 amino acids. The V end lost 3 bases, the J end lost 6 bases, and 8 bases lay between the germline ends. The CDR3 sequence: CASSETGHEKLFF. In DNA, the CDR3 is TGCGCCAGCAGTGAAACAGGGCATGAAAAACTGTTTTTT.

CDR3 nucleotide sequence: TGCGCCAGCAGCCTCGGCGGGGGTTCTAGTTCCACAGATACGCAGTATTTT. The encoded protein is CASSLGGGSSSTDTQYF. This chain links TRBV4-3 with TRBJ2-3, with 7 bases matching TRBD2. The germline V gene encodes CDR1 LGHNA and CDR2 YSLEER. CDR3 length equals 17 residues. V was clipped by 4 bases and J by 2 bases; unmatched bases: 12.

This chain uses TRBV10-3 with TRBJ1-5; a possible D gene is TRBD1 (6 bases). The CDR3 spans 13 residues. V was trimmed by 6 bases and J by 4 bases, leaving 10 bases between them. CDR1 ENHRY and CDR2 SYGVKD come from the germline V gene. The CDR3 bases are TGTGCCATCAGAGGGGGAGTAAATCAGCCCCAGCATTTT. Its protein product is CAIRGGVNQPQHF.

The chain couples TRBV6-5 to TRBJ1-2; possibly TRBD1 for D (5 bases). CDR1 and CDR2 from the germline V gene are MNHEY and SVGAGI. Trimming removed 0 bases from V and 8 bases from J, with 13 bases in between. CDR3 length: 14 amino acids. The CDR3 DNA sequence: TGTGCCAGCAGTTACTCGGCAGGGCCCTTGGGCTACACCTTC. It specifies CASSYSAGPLGYTF.

J is TRBJ2-5 and V is TRBV5-5; D remains unclear. Germline-derived CDR1 and CDR2 are SGHKS and YYEKEE (reference sequence). V was trimmed by 5 bases and J by 2 bases, leaving 16 bases between them. This CDR3 spans 15 amino acids. This CDR3 reads CASRILPRLQETQYF. The CDR3 bases are TGTGCCAGCAGAATATTACCCCGGTTACAAGAGACCCAGTACTTC.